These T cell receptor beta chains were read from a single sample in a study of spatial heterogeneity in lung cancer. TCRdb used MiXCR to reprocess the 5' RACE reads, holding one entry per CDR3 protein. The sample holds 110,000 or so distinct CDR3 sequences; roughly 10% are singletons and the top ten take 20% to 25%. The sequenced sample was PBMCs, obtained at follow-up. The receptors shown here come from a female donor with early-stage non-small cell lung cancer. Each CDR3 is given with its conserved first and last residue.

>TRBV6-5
CASSQTGGNEQFF
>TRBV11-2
CASSLVVTGVQRYNEQFF
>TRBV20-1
CSAPQGHSGNTIYF
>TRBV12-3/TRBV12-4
CASSRTGGATGELFF
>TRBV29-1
CSVGASGSSTDTQYF
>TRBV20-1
CSAIPLGKNEKLFF
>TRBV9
CASSVSRSTDTQYF
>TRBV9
CASSLGQGRYGYTF
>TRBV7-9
CAQSPGLTAHEQFF
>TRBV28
CASSFRFSGRSGELFF
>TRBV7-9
CASSVPGLGTNEQFF
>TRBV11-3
CASSSEGDTQYF
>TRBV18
CASSKLTGQGNMNTEAFF
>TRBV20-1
CSARSASSRDTQYF